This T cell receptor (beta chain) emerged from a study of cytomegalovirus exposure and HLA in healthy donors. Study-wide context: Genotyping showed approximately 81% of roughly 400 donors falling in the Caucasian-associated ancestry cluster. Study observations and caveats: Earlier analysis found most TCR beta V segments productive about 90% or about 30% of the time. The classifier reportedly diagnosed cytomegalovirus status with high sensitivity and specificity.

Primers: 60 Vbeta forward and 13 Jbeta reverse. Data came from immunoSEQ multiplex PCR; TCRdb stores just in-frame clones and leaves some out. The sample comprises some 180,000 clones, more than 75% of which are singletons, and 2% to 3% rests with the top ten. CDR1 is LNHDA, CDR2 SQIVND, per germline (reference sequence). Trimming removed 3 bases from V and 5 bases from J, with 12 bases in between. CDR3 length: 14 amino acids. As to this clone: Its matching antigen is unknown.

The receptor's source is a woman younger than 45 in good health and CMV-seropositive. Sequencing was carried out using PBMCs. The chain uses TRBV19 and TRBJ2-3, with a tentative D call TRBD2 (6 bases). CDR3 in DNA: TGTGCCAGTAGTATTCTTCTTAGCGGAGATACGCAGTATTTT. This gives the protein CASSILLSGDTQYF.